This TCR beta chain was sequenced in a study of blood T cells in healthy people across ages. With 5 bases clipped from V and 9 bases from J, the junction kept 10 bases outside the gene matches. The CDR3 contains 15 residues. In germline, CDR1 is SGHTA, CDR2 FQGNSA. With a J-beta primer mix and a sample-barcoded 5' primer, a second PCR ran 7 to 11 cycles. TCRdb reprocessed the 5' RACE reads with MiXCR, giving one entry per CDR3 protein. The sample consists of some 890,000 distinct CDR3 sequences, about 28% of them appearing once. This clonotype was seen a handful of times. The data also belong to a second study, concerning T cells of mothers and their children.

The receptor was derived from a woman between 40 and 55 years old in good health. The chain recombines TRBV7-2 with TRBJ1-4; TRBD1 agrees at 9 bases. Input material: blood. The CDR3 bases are TGTGCCAGCAGCCCTACAGGGGGCCAACGTCAAAAACTGTTTTTT. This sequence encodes CASSPTGGQRQKLFF. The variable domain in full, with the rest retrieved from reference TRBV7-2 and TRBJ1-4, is GAGVSQSPSNKVTEKGKDVELRCDPISGHTALYWYRQSLGQGLEFLIYFQGNSAPDKSGLPSDRFSAERTGGSVSTLTIQRTQQEDSAVYLCASSPTGGQRQKLFFGSGTQLSVL.